These 15 T cell receptor beta chains were all obtained from the same sample, sequenced in a study of T-cell memory formation after mild COVID-19. TCRdb ran MiXCR on the 5' RACE reads and lists one entry per CDR3 protein. Of 110,000 to 150,000 distinct CDR3 sequences in the sample, 11% to 15% are singletons; the top ten hold about 27%. The sequenced material came from PBMCs or a T cell subset sorted from them (not recorded which). These receptors were obtained from an adult woman who had mild COVID-19 (a few samples of this study predate the infection). Cell type and time point are not known.

This clonotype occurred once. V gene TRBV20-1 combines with J gene TRBJ2-2; no clear D gene. This CDR3 has 16 amino acids. With 1 base removed from V and 0 bases from J, the gap between germline ends came to 12 bases. CDR1 and CDR2 (germline): DFQATT, SNEGSKA (reference sequence). The DNA of the CDR3 is TGCAGTGCTAGAGGAAATACTCGGTCGAACACCGGGGAGCTGTTTTTT. Protein product: CSARGNTRSNTGELFF.

This clonotype was seen repeatedly, ten times or more. V and J are TRBV6-6 and TRBJ2-2; 14 bases match TRBD2. J was trimmed by 7 bases and V by 6 bases; bases with no gene match: 13. The CDR3 is made up of 18 amino acids. Germline lookup yields CDR1 MNHNY and CDR2 SVGAGI (reference sequence). The CDR3 region has the DNA TGTGCCAGCAGGGTAGCCGGGACTAGCGGGAGAGGGGACGGGGAGCTGTTTTTT. This sequence encodes CASRVAGTSGRGDGELFF.

The rearrangement joins TRBV14 to TRBJ2-1; 10 positions match TRBD1. After removal of 1 base from V and 5 bases from J, the junction contained 5 bases not matched to a gene. This CDR3 has 16 amino acids. Germline V CDR1 and CDR2: SGHDN, FVKESK. The DNA of the CDR3 is TGTGCCAGCAGCCAAGTTTTGGGGACAGGGGACAATGAGCAGTTCTTC. Its protein is CASSQVLGTGDNEQFF.

This clonotype was detected a few times. The J gene is TRBJ2-7, the V gene TRBV19; 11 bases align to TRBD1. CDR3 size: 13 residues. Germline trimming cut 6 bases from V and 5 bases from J; bases unmatched to any gene: 3. The germline gives CDR1 LNHDA, CDR2 SQIVND (reference sequence). The CDR3 DNA reads as TGTGCCAGTAGACGGACAGGGGGCGACGAGCAGTACTTC. Protein product: CASRRTGGDEQYF.

The chain joins TRBV21-1 to TRBJ2-2; the table assigns TRBD2, which was not confirmed against the DNA. TRBV21-1 is an annotated pseudogene. The length of the CDR3 is 16 residues. CDR3 residues: CASSKETSGNTGELFF. CDR3 nucleotide sequence: TGTGCCAGCAGCAAAGAGACTAGCGGGAACACCGGGGAGCTGTTTTTT.

The chain uses TRBV7-7 and TRBJ2-5; D may correspond to TRBD1 or TRBD2 (5 bases each). This CDR3 is built from 15 residues. V lost 5 bases and J lost 4, with 17 bases in between. The germline V gene has CDR1 SSHAT and CDR2 FNYEAQ (reference sequence). The CDR3 loop is CASSPARGPVETQYF. The CDR3, as DNA: TGTGCCAGCAGCCCCGCCCGGGGCCCCGTAGAGACCCAGTACTTC.

The chain uses TRBV29-1 and TRBJ2-7; no firm D call. From germline, CDR1 is SQVTM and CDR2 ANQGSEA. The CDR3 consists of 12 residues. The V and J ends lost 4 bases and 0 bases respectively, with 7 bases between them. The CDR3 spells CSVAVVSYEQYF. The CDR3 DNA sequence: TGCAGCGTTGCTGTGGTCTCCTACGAGCAGTACTTC.

Only a few counts were recorded for this clonotype. The V gene is TRBV5-1, the J gene TRBJ1-2, with 8 bases identical to TRBD1. V gave up 2 bases and J gave up 3 bases; unmatched junction bases: 9. The CDR3 has 16 residues. Germline V gene sequence: CDR1 SGHRS, CDR2 YFSETQ. In nucleotides, the CDR3 is TGCGCCAGCAGCTTTTTTCAGGGGGCAGTCGACTATGGCTACACCTTC. Translation gives CASSFFQGAVDYGYTF.

V gene TRBV5-1 combines with J gene TRBJ1-2, with D tentatively TRBD1 (5 bases). Trimming shortened V by 0 bases and J by 3 bases, and 12 bases separated the two germline ends. From germline, CDR1 is SGHRS and CDR2 YFSETQ. This CDR3 contains 15 residues. The CDR3 region is CASSLEWGRDYGYTF. DNA for the CDR3: TGCGCCAGCAGCTTGGAGTGGGGGAGGGACTATGGCTACACCTTC.

In regard to this clonotype: Being one base from a much bigger clone, this may be a read error. Because it lacks the conserved phenylalanine or tryptophan at the end, this CDR3 is likely a read error. V and J are TRBV6-6 and TRBJ2-1; D is possibly TRBD2 (5 bases). Per the germline V gene, CDR1 is MNHNY and CDR2 is SVGAGI (reference sequence). The CDR3 spans 15 residues. Trimming left V 3 bases short and J 0 bases short, with 9 bases between. CDR3 DNA sequence: TGTGCCAGCAGTTATTCGGGGAGCTCCTACAATGAGCAGTTCTTA. It yields the protein CASSYSGSSYNEQFL.

This clonotype was observed a handful of times. The J gene is TRBJ2-3, the V gene TRBV12-3 or TRBV12-4; tentative D call: TRBD2 (5 bases). The CDR3 consists of 16 residues. V lost 7 bases and J lost 2, with 19 bases in between. The CDR3 loop reads CASNFLHRDDTDTQYF. CDR3 DNA: TGTGCCAGCAACTTCTTACATCGGGATGACACAGATACGCAGTATTTT.

This clonotype has a handful of counts. This sequence joins TRBV7-8 and TRBJ1-3; D not certain. V was clipped by 1 base and J by 3 bases, with 7 bases between them. Germline V gene lookup returns CDR1 SGHVS and CDR2 FQNEAQ. The CDR3 runs 14 residues. The CDR3 here is CASSLVGIGNTIYF. The DNA for the CDR3 is TGTGCCAGCAGCTTAGTAGGGATTGGAAACACCATATATTTT.

DNA of the CDR3: TGTGCCAGCAGCCCCGCCCCTGGAGGGGACGGGGAGCTGTTTTTT. Its protein is CASSPAPGGDGELFF. V gene TRBV7-8 combines with J gene TRBJ2-2; maybe TRBD2 (6 bases). Trimming pared 5 bases from V and 7 bases from J, leaving 17 bases between. The CDR3 covers 15 residues. Germline lookup yields CDR1 SGHVS and CDR2 FQNEAQ.

The chain employs TRBV11-3 and TRBJ2-1; D is uncertain. This CDR3 is built from 20 residues. Trimming stripped 0 bases from V and 0 bases from J, with 21 bases between. Looked up from germline, CDR1 is SGHNT and CDR2 is YENEEA. The CDR3 region is CASSLDSTTHPLHSYNEQFF. Written as DNA, the CDR3 is TGTGCCAGCAGCTTAGACTCGACCACCCACCCACTTCACTCCTACAATGAGCAGTTCTTC. The full variable domain, in which reference TRBV11-3 and TRBJ2-1 provide the parts outside the CDR3, is EAGVVQSPRYKIIEKKQPVAFWCNPISGHNTLYWYLQNLGQGPELLIRYENEEAVDDSQLPKDRFSAERLKGVDSTLKIQPAELGDSAVYLCASSLDSTTHPLHSYNEQFFGPGTRLTVL.

This clonotype was recorded at least ten times. This sequence joins TRBV7-6 and TRBJ2-1, with D perhaps matching TRBD2 (5 bases). V lost 5 bases to trimming and J lost 9 bases, with 17 bases between them. Germline V gene lookup returns CDR1 SGHVS and CDR2 FNYEAQ. The CDR3 loop spans 14 amino acids. The DNA of the CDR3 is TGTGCCAGCAGCCCCCCCTCGGGGTCGGGTGAGCAGTTCTTC. Translating gives CASSPPSGSGEQFF.